This T cell receptor beta chain was identified during a study of T cell responses to AZD1222 COVID-19 vaccine. This table comes from immunoSEQ multiplex PCR, and its TCRdb copy is limited to in-frame clones, with some not included. The sample has around 77,000 clones; over 75% are singletons. The CDR3 is 16 residues long. Looked up from germline, CDR1 is LGHNA and CDR2 is YNFKEQ. V shed 2 bases and J shed 6 bases, with 20 bases lying between them. Sequencing used peripheral blood, obtained on day 0 of AZD1222 vaccination. The source of this sequence is an adult in good health. The chain links TRBV4-2 to TRBJ2-7; D might be TRBD1 or TRBD2, each matching 5 bases. In DNA form, the CDR3 reads TGTGCCAGCAGCCAAAGAGGGGACCCCGAGACCCTCGAGCAGTACTTC. It yields the protein CASSQRGDPETLEQYF.